This T cell receptor beta chain was captured in a study of CD8 T cells in ankylosing spondylitis. There are a few counts of this clonotype. Its antigen is currently unknown. Scientists made TCR beta libraries using quantitative 5'-RACE with molecular barcodes. TCRdb recomputed calls from the 5' RACE reads with MiXCR, one row per CDR3 protein. Of about 800,000 distinct CDR3 sequences listed, 12% are singletons. Study-level findings and limits: In peripheral blood, disease-linked CD8+ clones occurred at relatively low frequencies. Some motif variants had been reported before (in reactive arthritis synovial fluid and blood). Reported data indicate significant enrichment of disease-linked clones within matched ankylosing spondylitis synovial fluid. Seemingly characteristic of ankylosing spondylitis blood was a TCR beta motif consisting of about 8 highly homologous variants.

Deletions cut 0 bases from V and 8 bases from J, with 11 bases between. Germline V CDR1 and CDR2: SGHTA, FQGNSA. The CDR3 loop spans 15 amino acids. The chain recombines TRBV7-2 with TRBJ1-6; D might be TRBD1 (6 bases). The TCR originated in a male donor with ankylosing spondylitis. The sequenced material came from blood, either unsorted or a sorted T cell fraction (not recorded which). The DNA for the CDR3 is TGTGCCAGCAGCTTAGCATTACAGGGATATTCACCCCTCCACTTT. This codes for CASSLALQGYSPLHF.